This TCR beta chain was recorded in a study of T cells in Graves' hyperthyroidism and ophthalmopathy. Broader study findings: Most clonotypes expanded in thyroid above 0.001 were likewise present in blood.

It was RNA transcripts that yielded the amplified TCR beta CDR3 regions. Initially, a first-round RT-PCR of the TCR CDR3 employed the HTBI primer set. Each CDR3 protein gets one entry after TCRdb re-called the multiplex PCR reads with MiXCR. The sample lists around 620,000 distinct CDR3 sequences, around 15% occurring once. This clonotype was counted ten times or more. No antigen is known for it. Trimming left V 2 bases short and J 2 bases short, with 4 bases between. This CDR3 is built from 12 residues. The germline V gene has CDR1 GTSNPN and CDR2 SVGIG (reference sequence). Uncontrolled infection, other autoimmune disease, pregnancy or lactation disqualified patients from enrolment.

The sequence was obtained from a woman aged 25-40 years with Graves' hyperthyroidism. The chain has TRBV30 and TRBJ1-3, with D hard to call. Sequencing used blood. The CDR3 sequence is CAWSSPGNTIYF. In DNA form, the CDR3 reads TGTGCCTGGAGTTCTCCTGGAAACACCATATATTTT.